Each of the 10 T cell receptor beta chains below was sequenced from the same sample in a study of cytomegalovirus exposure and HLA in healthy donors (TCRdb year 2017). The library was prepared using the immunoSEQ multiplex PCR assay. For the multiplex PCR, a mixture combining 60 forward primers for TCR Vbeta segments and 13 reverse primers for TCR Jbeta segments was used. Sourced from immuneACCESS, this table was stored by TCRdb with only in-frame sequences that have V and J called. A share of the clones is absent; for the studies checked, an unresolved V gene accounts for under half, and the remainder has no known explanation. The sample table records 160,000 or so clones; over 70% of these occur just once. The biggest ten clones account for roughly 6.4% of the sample. Sequences were obtained from PBMCs. The receptors were sampled from a woman aged 40 to 50 in good health and CMV-seropositive.

The chain carries TRBV6-1 and TRBJ2-7; 10 bases agree with TRBD1. The CDR3 totals 14 residues. Trimming removed 4 bases from V and 2 bases from J; junction bases left unmatched: 2. Germline V gives CDR1 MNHNS, CDR2 SASEGT. The DNA of the CDR3 is TGTGCCAGCAGTGTGGGACAGGGGACCTACGAGCAGTACTTC. It specifies CASSVGQGTYEQYF.

The genes are TRBV28 and TRBJ1-6, with 8 bases aligning to TRBD1. Germline V gene lookup returns CDR1 MDHEN and CDR2 SYDVKM. The CDR3 runs 14 residues. With 6 bases clipped from V and 5 bases from J, the junction kept 3 bases outside the gene matches. CDR3 in DNA: TGTGCCAGCAGCCGGACAGGGAATAATTCACCCCTCCACTTT. As protein: CASSRTGNNSPLHF.

The CDR3 DNA is TGTGCCAGCAGCTTGCCAGGGGGACAAGAGACCCAGTACTTC. Translation gives CASSLPGGQETQYF. The chain carries TRBV5-4 and TRBJ2-5; 7 nucleotides agree with TRBD1. The ends lost 1 base at V and 2 bases at J; junction bases unmatched: 2. CDR3 size: 14 residues. Germline values: CDR1 SGHNT, CDR2 YYREEE (reference sequence). Filled out from reference TRBV5-4 and TRBJ2-5, the complete variable domain reads ETGVTQSPTHLIKTRGQQVTLRCSSQSGHNTVSWYQQALGQGPQFIFQYYREEENGRGNFPPRFSGLQFPNYSSELNVNALELDDSALYLCASSLPGGQETQYFGPGTRLLVL.

About this clone: The same CDR3 also results from other DNA sequences found in this sample. The rearrangement joins TRBV6-6 to TRBJ1-5; 7 nucleotides line up with TRBD1. The CDR3 extends over 16 amino acids. Trimming took 6 bases from V and 7 from J; bases not matched to a gene: 15. Germline V gene sequence: CDR1 MNHNY, CDR2 SVGAGI (reference sequence). DNA of the CDR3: TGTGCCAGCAGCTATGGGACAGAGGTTAGGGGACAGCCCCAGCATTTT. This codes for CASSYGTEVRGQPQHF.

The V gene is TRBV6-5, the J gene TRBJ1-5; perhaps TRBD1 as D (6 bases). This CDR3 has 15 residues. Between the trimmed V and J ends, which lost 6 bases and 2 bases, there was a span of 14 bases. The germline V gene has CDR1 MNHEY and CDR2 SVGAGI. Here the CDR3 reads CASRARQAGNQPQHF. The CDR3 coding sequence is TGTGCCAGCAGGGCTAGACAGGCCGGCAATCAGCCCCAGCATTTT.

The chain combines TRBV7-3 with TRBJ1-1; 10 nucleotides align to TRBD1. Germline CDR1 SGHTA, CDR2 FQGTGA. Unmatched junction bases numbered 4, after V lost 5 bases and J lost 1 base. The CDR3 runs to 15 residues. DNA of the CDR3: TGTGCCAGCAGCGAAAGGGACAGGGGGAACACTGAAGCTTTCTTT. This codes for CASSERDRGNTEAFF.

This clone was picked up a small number of times. The V call is TRBV11-1, the J call TRBJ1-6; no reliable D call. CDR1 is SGHAT and CDR2 is FQDESV in the germline V gene (reference sequence). Trimming removed 4 bases from V and 1 base from J, with 5 bases in between. This CDR3 has 14 amino acids. This chain's CDR3 is CASSSSSYNSPLHF. DNA of the CDR3: TGTGCCAGCAGCTCCAGTTCCTATAATTCACCCCTCCACTTT.

The V gene is TRBV6-1, the J gene TRBJ2-3, with 12 bases identical to TRBD2. The CDR3 contains 16 residues. Trimming removed 4 bases from V and 2 bases from J; junction bases left unmatched: 4. CDR1 is MNHNS, CDR2 SASEGT, per germline. CDR3 loop: CASSVTSGGPTDTQYF. The CDR3 DNA reads TGTGCCAGCAGTGTGACTAGCGGGGGCCCCACAGATACGCAGTATTTT.

The CDR3 DNA reads as TGTGCCAGCTCACCTGGGACAGCCGGAGAAGCTTTCTTT. Amino acids: CASSPGTAGEAFF. V gene TRBV18 combines with J gene TRBJ1-1, with 7 bases aligning to TRBD1. Germline CDR1 KGHSH, CDR2 LQKENI. This CDR3 is 13 amino acids long. The trim removed 3 bases at V and 8 bases at J, leaving 6 bases unmatched. The full variable domain, completed using reference TRBV18 and TRBJ1-1, is NAGVMQNPRHLVRRRGQEARLRCSPMKGHSHVYWYRQLPEEGLKFMVYLQKENIIDESGMPKERFSAEFPKEGPSILRIQQVVRGDSAAYFCASSPGTAGEAFFGQGTRLTVV.

Details on this clone: A junction end diverges from the germline sequence, so it may reflect a read error. The gene calls are TRBV2 and TRBJ2-6; 12 positions agree with TRBD1. CDR3 size: 17 residues. CDR1 and CDR2 (germline): SNHLY, FYNNEI. The CDR3 protein is CASSGGTGGSGANGLTF. The CDR3 region has the DNA TGTGCCAGCAGTGGAGGGACAGGGGGCTCTGGGGCCAACGGCCTGACTTTC.